These 18 T cell receptor beta chains were sequenced from one sample in a study of OX40 agonist ivuxolimab in advanced cancers. Clones were sequenced by immunoSEQ multiplex PCR, and TCRdb holds only the in-frame ones, with some missing. This repertoire shows some 90,000 clones, 80% to 95% found once; its top ten account for approximately 3.6%. The input for sequencing was CD4+ or CD8+ T cells sorted from blood, taken in a trial of the OX40 agonist ivuxolimab. All receptors come from an adult with an advanced solid tumor such as melanoma, head and neck, liver or kidney cancer.

The CDR3 spells CASRPQGQPQHF. CDR3 in DNA: TGTGCCAGTAGGCCCCAGGGTCAGCCCCAGCATTTT. This chain uses TRBV19 with TRBJ1-5; possibly TRBD1 for D (5 bases). This CDR3 comprises 12 residues. Trimming took 6 bases from V and 6 from J, leaving 9 bases between them. Germline V lookup: CDR1 LNHDA, CDR2 SQIVND (reference sequence).

The gene calls are TRBV10-1 and TRBJ1-5; D might be TRBD1 (5 bases). This CDR3 has 16 residues. CDR1 and CDR2 from the germline V gene are WNHNN and SYGVQD (reference sequence). V dropped 4 bases and J dropped 5 bases, with 18 bases sitting between them. The CDR3 loop reads CASSAPGDRSDQPQHF. The DNA of the CDR3 is TGCGCCAGCAGTGCCCCGGGGGATCGGTCCGATCAGCCCCAGCATTTT.

The chain employs TRBV28 and TRBJ2-5; D possibly corresponds to TRBD2 (7 bases). Per the germline V gene, CDR1 is MDHEN and CDR2 is SYDVKM. The CDR3 extends over 18 amino acids. V was pared by 2 bases and J by 4 bases, with 23 bases between. The CDR3 reads CASSLAGDGGTSTETQYF. For the CDR3, the DNA is TGTGCCAGCAGTTTAGCCGGGGACGGGGGGACATCGACAGAGACCCAGTACTTC.

This chain connects TRBV2 to TRBJ2-7, with D tentatively TRBD2 (6 bases). The CDR3 has 15 amino acids. The germline gives CDR1 SNHLY, CDR2 FYNNEI. With 4 bases removed from V and 5 bases from J, the gap between germline ends came to 18 bases. The CDR3 nucleotides read TGTGCCAGCAGTGGGGAGGTCGACAGTTTCCACGAGCAGTACTTC. Its protein is CASSGEVDSFHEQYF.

This rearrangement joins TRBV19 to TRBJ1-1, with D possibly matching TRBD1 (5 bases). V was cut by 3 bases and J by 4 bases, with 9 bases left in between. Germline values: CDR1 LNHDA, CDR2 SQIVND (reference sequence). The CDR3 runs to 13 residues. The CDR3 region is CASSIAGFTEAFF. In DNA form, the CDR3 reads TGTGCCAGTAGTATCGCAGGGTTCACTGAAGCTTTCTTT.

The chain recombines TRBV11-2 with TRBJ2-7, with TRBD2 as a possible D gene (5 bases). Germline V gives CDR1 SGHAT, CDR2 FQNNGV. Trimming left V 6 bases short and J 2 bases short, with 11 bases between. This CDR3 spans 13 amino acids. In DNA form, the CDR3 reads TGTGCCAGCAGGGAGACTACCCCCTACGAGCAGTACTTC. Translated: CASRETTPYEQYF.

The chain has TRBV6-6 and TRBJ2-3, with 13 bases identical to TRBD2. The length of the CDR3 is 14 residues. The germline CDR1 and CDR2 sequences are MNHNY and SVGAGI (reference sequence). The DNA for the CDR3 is TGTGCTCACGGACTAGCGGGAGCCGGAGATACGCAGTATTTT. Its protein product is CAHGLAGAGDTQYF.

The rearrangement uses TRBV10-2 and TRBJ2-5; D is possibly TRBD1 or TRBD2 (5 bases each). Germline V gene data show CDR1 as WSHSY and CDR2 as SAAADI. The germline V and J ends were trimmed by 0 bases and 4 bases, with 12 bases remaining between them. The CDR3 spans 15 residues. CDR3 sequence reads: CASSESGVSSETQYF. The CDR3 coding sequence is TGCGCCAGCAGTGAGTCGGGGGTCTCCTCAGAGACCCAGTACTTC.

The chain has TRBV18 and TRBJ2-7; D remains unclear. The CDR3 is 14 amino acids. Germline CDR1 KGHSH, CDR2 LQKENI. Trimming stripped 2 bases from V and 3 bases from J, with 11 bases between. The CDR3 region is CASSPTEPDYEQYF. The CDR3 bases are TGTGCCAGCTCACCAACTGAGCCTGACTACGAGCAGTACTTC.

V is TRBV4-2 and J is TRBJ2-7; possible D gene TRBD1, 5 bases. V shed 1 base and J shed 4 bases, with 8 bases lying between them. This CDR3 has 13 amino acids. Per the germline V gene, CDR1 is LGHNA and CDR2 is YNFKEQ. The CDR3 sequence is CASSQVPGYEQYF. The CDR3 DNA reads as TGTGCCAGCAGCCAAGTACCAGGGTACGAGCAGTACTTC.

The chain's CDR3 is CATPTGALATDTQYF. The DNA of the CDR3 is TGCGCCACCCCGACAGGGGCCCTGGCCACAGATACGCAGTATTTT. The V call is TRBV23-1, the J call TRBJ2-3; 8 positions match TRBD1. TRBV23-1 falls under the ORF class, with uncertain function. J lost 2 bases, V lost 10 bases, and 11 bases had no gene match. The CDR3 is 15 amino acids.

This clone came up a few times. The chain uses TRBV27 and TRBJ1-1; 7 bases are a match to TRBD1. The CDR3 totals 14 residues. CDR1 and CDR2 from the germline V gene are MNHEY and SMNVEV (reference sequence). V lost 6 bases to trimming and J lost 6 bases; unmatched junction nucleotides: 10. CDR3 coding DNA: TGTGCCAGCAGACCCACAGGGGCTATGGCTGAAGCTTTCTTT. It codes for CASRPTGAMAEAFF.

V usage is TRBV27 and J usage is TRBJ1-5; no reliable D call. The V and J ends lost 8 bases and 7 bases respectively, with 12 bases between them. The CDR3 extends over 12 amino acids. Germline V gene data show CDR1 as MNHEY and CDR2 as SMNVEV (reference sequence). CDR3 DNA sequence: TGTGCCAGCCGTAGGGTTGGACAGCCCCAGCATTTT. Translating gives CASRRVGQPQHF.

The chain couples TRBV27 to TRBJ1-1; 7 bases are shared with TRBD1. CDR3 size: 15 residues. J lost 0 bases, V lost 5 bases, and 6 bases had no gene match. Germline V CDR1 and CDR2: MNHEY, SMNVEV (reference sequence). The CDR3: CASSRGPGMNTEAFF. CDR3 nucleotides: TGTGCCAGCAGTAGGGGGCCAGGAATGAACACTGAAGCTTTCTTT.

The rearrangement uses TRBV27 and TRBJ2-1, with D uncertain. V was shortened by 7 bases and J by 3 bases, with 10 bases between the two germline ends. The CDR3 loop spans 13 amino acids. Germline V gene sequence: CDR1 MNHEY, CDR2 SMNVEV (reference sequence). The chain's CDR3 is CASTASSYNEQFF. For the CDR3, the DNA is TGTGCCAGCACCGCGAGTAGCTACAATGAGCAGTTCTTC.

This clone was detected only a few times. J is TRBJ1-2 and V is TRBV14; D ambiguous. This CDR3 region has 14 residues. V lost 1 base and J lost 4, with 10 bases in between. The germline V gene has CDR1 SGHDN and CDR2 FVKESK. The CDR3 nucleotides are TGTGCCAGCAGCCAAGTTGGAGGGCTCTATGGCTACACCTTC. Its translation is CASSQVGGLYGYTF.

The count of this clone is one. V and J are TRBV29-1 and TRBJ2-7; 10 bases map to TRBD2. The V and J ends lost 4 bases and 1 base, in that order; junction bases with no gene match: 7. The CDR3 is made up of 15 amino acids. From germline, CDR1 is SQVTM and CDR2 ANQGSEA. The CDR3 reads CSVVVSGGSSYEQYF. The CDR3 DNA is TGCAGCGTTGTAGTTAGCGGGGGGTCTTCCTACGAGCAGTACTTC.

The chain carries TRBV27 and TRBJ1-5; D gene uncertain. CDR1 and CDR2 from the germline V gene are MNHEY and SMNVEV (reference sequence). Trimming cost V 3 bases and J 3 bases, with 9 bases left between them. The CDR3 length is 14 residues. CDR3 sequence reads: CASSFKGSNQPQHF. In DNA, the CDR3 is TGTGCCAGCAGTTTCAAAGGGTCCAATCAGCCCCAGCATTTT.